Each of the 24 T cell receptor beta chains below was sequenced from the same sample in a study of tumor and adjacent non-tumor tissue in lung cancer (dated by TCRdb to 2017 to 2018). Bulk unsorted tissue served as the source for RNA extraction, and RNA quality was assessed using a NanoDrop ND-1000 and an Agilent 2100. Library preparation employed multiplex PCR. Sequenced on an Illumina HiSeq 2500. TCRbeta libraries were constructed through three rounds of nested PCR with primers (Table S4) according to protocols adapted from ARM-PCR. TCRdb cleaned the public reads at Q25 with fastp, built clones with MiXCR and kept in-frame beta chains. Under each unique CDR3 protein, matching rows form one entry showing the most common genes and DNA. The sample profile shows roughly 93,000 distinct CDR3 sequences; approximately 70% of them were found once. The biggest ten clones account for approximately 16% of the sample.

The sample consisted of lung tumor tissue. The receptors derive from a man between 60 and 75 years old with non-small cell lung cancer.

For this clonotype: It may be a read error: a sequence one base away is much more abundant. The chain recombines TRBV6-5 with TRBJ1-2, with D possibly matching TRBD1 (6 bases). The V and J ends lost 5 bases and 5 bases respectively, with 21 bases between them. Looked up from germline, CDR1 is MNHEY and CDR2 is SVGAGI. This CDR3 is built from 16 residues. The CDR3 region has the DNA TGTGCCAGCAGTCTGAGGGGAGGGGGGCGCCATTATGGCTACACCTTC. Its translation: CASSLRGGGRHYGYTF.

With regard to this clonotype: The junction departs from germline at one end; a sequencing error may be responsible. This sequence joins TRBV6-1 and TRBJ2-7; no reliable D call. CDR3 length equals 12 residues. Germline CDR1 is MNHNS and CDR2 is SASEGT. CDR3: CASSEEGYEQYF. In DNA, the CDR3 is TGTGCCAGTAGTGAAGAAGGCTACGAGCAGTACTTC.

Concerning this clonotype itself: At one end, the junction sequence differs from germline, possibly due to a read error. CDR3 DNA sequence: TGCGGTGCTAGAGATGGCCGGAACAATGAGCAGCTCTTC. As protein: CGARDGRNNEQLF. This chain connects TRBV20-1 to TRBJ2-1; unclear D gene. Germline-derived CDR1 and CDR2 are DFQATT and SNEGSKA (reference sequence). This CDR3 is built from 13 residues.

Many counts were recorded for this clonotype. The chain links TRBV2 to TRBJ2-7; unclear D gene. V was clipped by 9 bases and J by 6 bases, with 18 bases between them. This CDR3 comprises 13 residues. The germline CDR1 and CDR2 sequences are SNHLY and FYNNEI. The CDR3 coding sequence is TGTGCCAGTTATGGTGCTAGAACCCTCGAGCAGTACTTC. It is translated as CASYGARTLEQYF.

In this sample, this clonotype turned up many times. The CDR3, as DNA: TGCAGCGTCCAGGGGGACTTGAAGACCCAGTACTTC. Translating it yields CSVQGDLKTQYF. V is TRBV29-1 and J is TRBJ2-5; D perhaps matches TRBD1 (7 bases). The CDR3 sequence is 12 residues long. Germline values: CDR1 SQVTM, CDR2 ANQGSEA. Trimming stripped 6 bases from V and 6 bases from J, with 14 bases between.

With regard to this clonotype: A much larger clone sits a single nucleotide away, making a read error possible. The genes are TRBV20-1 and TRBJ2-7; D gene uncertain. The germline CDR1 and CDR2 sequences are DFQATT and SNEGSKA (reference sequence). The CDR3 runs to 13 residues. CDR3 DNA: TGCAGTGATAGAGATCTGGGGTCGTACGAGCAGTACTTC. Encoded protein: CSDRDLGSYEQYF.

With respect to this clonotype: One junction end does not reproduce the germline sequence, and a read error may be involved. This chain connects TRBV6-2 or TRBV6-3 to TRBJ1-6; the D is unclear. The CDR3 totals 13 residues. Germline-derived CDR1 and CDR2 are MNHEY and SVGEGT. The CDR3 region has the DNA TGTGCCAGCTCCCGGCCCAACAATTCACCCGTCCACTTT. This codes for CASSRPNNSPVHF.

This clonotype was observed many times. V and J are TRBV7-9 and TRBJ2-1; 10 bases align to TRBD1. This CDR3 is built from 15 residues. In germline, CDR1 is SEHNR, CDR2 FQNEAQ (reference sequence). V was clipped by 5 bases and J by 7 bases; unmatched bases: 8. The CDR3 loop is CASSPRQGAVNEQFF. The CDR3 nucleotides are TGTGCCAGCAGCCCTCGACAGGGGGCCGTGAATGAGCAGTTCTTC. Using reference TRBV7-9 and TRBJ2-1 for the parts outside the CDR3, the full variable domain is DTGVSQNPRHKITKRGQNVTFRCDPISEHNRLYWYRQTLGQGPEFLTYFQNEAQLEKSRLLSDRFSAERPKGSFSTLEIQRTEQGDSAMYLCASSPRQGAVNEQFFGPGTRLTVL.

Comments on this clonotype: The conserved phenylalanine or tryptophan normally closing the CDR3 is absent here, so this likely arose from a read error. The DNA is omitted, as the CDR3 cannot be located on it reliably, and the CDR3 follows TCRdb's listing. CDR3 region: CSVGPKTQGEQYL. The V gene is TRBV29-1, the J gene TRBJ2-7; TRBD1 is the table's D call and was not checked against the DNA. The CDR3 comprises 13 residues, both ends counted. Germline CDR1 is SQVTM and CDR2 is ANQGSEA.

This clonotype was counted ten times or more. The chain uses TRBV4-3 and TRBJ2-2; no clear D gene. With 0 bases removed from V and 6 bases from J, the gap between germline ends came to 11 bases. This CDR3 has 15 residues. Germline assignment: CDR1 LGHNA and CDR2 YSLEER. DNA of the CDR3: TGCGCCAGCAGCCAAGATCTGAGGTCCCCCGGGGAGCTGTTTTTT. Translation: CASSQDLRSPGELFF.

This clonotype was seen just once. Here the CDR3 omits its conserved ending phenylalanine or tryptophan, so a read error is the likely source. CDR3 loop: CASRDGGTLANTEAFL. CDR3 DNA: TGTGCCAGCAGGGATGGGGGGACATTAGCGAACACTGAAGCTTTCCTT. V gene TRBV6-6 combines with J gene TRBJ1-1; TRBD1 might be the D (6 bases). The CDR3 sequence is 16 residues long. The V gene lost 6 bases and the J gene lost 1 base, with 18 bases spanning the gap. The germline gives CDR1 MNHNY, CDR2 SVGAGI (reference sequence).

Of note for this clonotype: Sequence at one end of the junction differs from germline and may be a read error. V gene TRBV11-2 combines with J gene TRBJ2-3, with TRBD2 matching over 9 bases. The CDR3 is made up of 15 amino acids. Looked up from germline, CDR1 is SGHAT and CDR2 is FQNNGV. DNA of the CDR3: TGTGCCAGCAGCTACAAGAGACTAGCGGCGCATACGCACTATTTT. This gives the protein CASSYKRLAAHTHYF.

In regard to this clonotype: The junction departs from germline at one end; a sequencing error may be responsible. The V call is TRBV12-3 or TRBV12-4, the J call TRBJ2-1; a weak D match, TRBD1 (6 bases). The CDR3 has 16 residues. The CDR3 reads CASTFSGGRRYNEHFF. In DNA form, the CDR3 reads TGTGCCAGCACTTTTTCTGGGGGCCGTCGGTACAATGAGCACTTCTTC.

The rearrangement joins TRBV7-3 to TRBJ1-2, with D perhaps TRBD1 (5 bases). V dropped 5 bases and J dropped 4 bases, with 11 bases sitting between them. Germline assignment: CDR1 SGHTA and CDR2 FQGTGA. The CDR3 runs 13 residues. The DNA for the CDR3 is TGTGCCAGCAGCACAACAGGAGGCTATGGCTACACCTTC. Its protein product is CASSTTGGYGYTF.

As to this clonotype: This may stem from a read error, because a much larger clone lies one nucleotide away. This chain's CDR3 is CASSHPGVGNTIYF. CDR3 nucleotides: TGTGCCAGCAGCCACCCGGGGGTTGGAAACACCATATATTTT. The chain links TRBV6-2 or TRBV6-3 to TRBJ1-3; weak D call: TRBD1 (5 bases). This CDR3 is 14 amino acids long. V was trimmed by 6 bases and J by 3 bases, leaving 12 bases between them. Per the germline V gene, CDR1 is MNHEY and CDR2 is SVGEGT.

About this clonotype: Its ends do not fully match the called genes, so a read error is possible. The CDR3 nucleotides read TGCGCCAGTCGCTCGGACGGATTCCTTGGTGAGCATTTCTTC. Residues: CASRSDGFLGEHFF. The genes are TRBV5-1 and TRBJ2-1, with D unclear. This CDR3 spans 14 amino acids. Per the germline V gene, CDR1 is SGHRS and CDR2 is YFSETQ.

This chain uses TRBV15 with TRBJ2-3; no clear D. Germline-derived CDR1 and CDR2 are LNHNV and YYDKDF (reference sequence). The CDR3 runs 13 residues. V lost 0 bases, J lost 6 bases, and 7 bases lay in between. The CDR3 region has the DNA TGTGCCACCAGCAGAGACCCGTCGGATACGCAGTATTTT. It codes for CATSRDPSDTQYF.

The gene calls are TRBV12-3 or TRBV12-4 and TRBJ1-5; D not resolved. This CDR3 spans 14 amino acids. Trimming removed 10 bases from V and 3 bases from J, with 16 bases in between. The CDR3 coding sequence is TGTGCCAATAGTTTTGGCACTCACAATCAGCCCCAGCATTTT. Translation gives CANSFGTHNQPQHF.

Remarks on this clonotype: An end of the junction differs from the germline gene, which may be a read error. The rearrangement uses TRBV4-2 and TRBJ2-1; 11 bases fit TRBD2. Germline loops: CDR1 LGHNA, CDR2 YNFKEQ. CDR3 length: 15 residues. CDR3 sequence: CANSRLAGGHNEQFF. The DNA for the CDR3 is TGTGCCAACAGCAGATTAGCGGGAGGGCACAATGAGCAGTTCTTC.

The chain employs TRBV29-1 and TRBJ2-2; maybe TRBD2 (6 bases). The CDR3 extends over 15 amino acids. Trimming shortened V by 4 bases and J by 4 bases, and 16 bases separated the two germline ends. Germline CDR1 SQVTM, CDR2 ANQGSEA. In nucleotides, the CDR3 is TGCAGCGTTGGTGGAGTAAAAGCGGGCACCGGGGAGCTGTTTTTT. As protein: CSVGGVKAGTGELFF.

This clonotype was counted at least ten times. The chain links TRBV27 to TRBJ1-4, with a possible D match to TRBD1 (6 bases). Germline CDR1 is MNHEY and CDR2 is SMNVEV (reference sequence). The CDR3 has 14 residues. The V gene lost 2 bases and the J gene lost 7 bases, with 11 bases spanning the gap. The CDR3 DNA reads TGTGCCAGCAGTTTACAGGGGAGGGGTGAAAAACTGTTTTTT. Its translation: CASSLQGRGEKLFF.

This clonotype was seen more than once but under ten times. Relative to the germline gene, one junction end is altered; a read error may explain this. The chain combines TRBV5-1 with TRBJ2-1; no firm D call. Germline V CDR1 and CDR2: SGHRS, YFSETQ. There are 14 residues in the CDR3. The CDR3 DNA sequence: TGCGCCAGCAGCTTGGTTCAGGAGAGCAATGAGCAGTCCTTC. Protein sequence: CASSLVQESNEQSF.

Details on this clonotype: The conserved final phenylalanine or tryptophan is absent from the CDR3, which likely points to a read error. V is TRBV6-5 and J is TRBJ1-1, with D unresolved. V lost 7 bases and J lost 1, with 13 bases in between. Germline assignment: CDR1 MNHEY and CDR2 SVGAGI. CDR3 length: 14 residues. The CDR3: CASKPAQRNTEAFL. The CDR3 coding sequence is TGTGCCAGCAAACCGGCACAACGGAACACTGAAGCTTTCCTT.

The J gene is TRBJ1-5, the V gene TRBV12-3 or TRBV12-4, with unresolved D. The CDR3 runs to 15 residues. The CDR3 nucleotides are TGTTCCATCAGTTTCGCGTTGAATAGCAATCAGCCCCAGCATTTT. Its protein product is CSISFALNSNQPQHF.